Below, 12 T cell receptor beta chains from the same sample are listed, as sequenced in a study of blood T cell repertoires in COVID-19. Data came from immunoSEQ multiplex PCR; TCRdb stores just in-frame clones and leaves some out. The repertoire holds approximately 480,000 clones, with about 90% as singletons. Sequencing was performed on PBMCs or T cells enriched from blood (not recorded which). These receptors all stem from a woman between 18 and 29 years old who had recovered from COVID-19.

V gene TRBV5-1 combines with J gene TRBJ2-2; maybe TRBD1 (7 bases). The V gene lost 0 bases and the J gene lost 3 bases, with 12 bases spanning the gap. Germline assignment: CDR1 SGHRS and CDR2 YFSETQ. This CDR3 has 16 residues. The CDR3 region is CASSLGRGPYTGELFF. DNA of the CDR3: TGCGCCAGCAGCTTGGGGAGGGGGCCGTACACCGGGGAGCTGTTTTTT. Full variable domain (outside the CDR3, taken from reference TRBV5-1 and TRBJ2-2): KAGVTQTPRYLIKTRGQQVTLSCSPISGHRSVSWYQQTPGQGLQFLFEYFSETQRNKGNFPGRFSGRQFSNSRSEMNVSTLELGDSALYLCASSLGRGPYTGELFFGEGSRLTVL.

V usage is TRBV12-3 or TRBV12-4 and J usage is TRBJ1-2, with 8 bases aligning to TRBD1. The V gene end was trimmed by 5 bases and the J gene end by 6 bases; junction bases not matched to a gene: 5. The CDR3 covers 13 residues. CDR3 region: CASSPDRADGYTF. Here the CDR3 DNA reads TGTGCCAGCAGTCCGGACAGGGCAGATGGCTACACCTTC.

This sequence joins TRBV29-1 and TRBJ1-1; 9 bases align to TRBD1. The germline V gene has CDR1 SQVTM and CDR2 ANQGSEA. This CDR3 region has 14 residues. J was trimmed by 3 bases and V by 1 base; bases with no gene match: 3. The CDR3 DNA is TGCAGCGTTGAAGTTTGGGACAGGGACACTGAAGCTTTCTTT. Protein product: CSVEVWDRDTEAFF.

This chain links TRBV28 with TRBJ1-2, with D possibly TRBD1 on 5 matching bases. Trimming removed 3 bases from V and 5 bases from J, with 7 bases in between. Germline lookup yields CDR1 MDHEN and CDR2 SYDVKM. The CDR3 spans 12 residues. The DNA of the CDR3 is TGTGCCAGCAGTTTTGGGGCGTATGGCTACACCTTC. Translating gives CASSFGAYGYTF.

This clone was detected only once. V is TRBV7-2 and J is TRBJ2-1; possibly TRBD2 for D (6 bases). Trimming cost V 5 bases and J 5 bases, with 16 bases left between them. Per germline, CDR1 SGHTA and CDR2 FQGNSA. This CDR3 region has 15 residues. CDR3 protein: CASSLLGLANNEQFF. CDR3 bases: TGTGCCAGCAGCCTTTTGGGGCTAGCGAACAATGAGCAGTTCTTC.

This sequence joins TRBV7-6 and TRBJ1-2, with TRBD1 matching 8 bases. This CDR3 comprises 13 residues. V was pared by 1 base and J by 6 bases, with 1 base of the junction left unmatched. Germline V CDR1 and CDR2: SGHVS, FNYEAQ. CDR3 loop: CASSLETGDGYTF. DNA for the CDR3: TGTGCCAGCAGCTTAGAGACAGGGGATGGCTACACCTTC.

As for this clone: Other nucleotide sequences in the sample specify the same CDR3. CDR3 residues: CASSRDRGGDTQYF. In DNA form, the CDR3 reads TGTGCCAGCAGCCGGGACAGGGGCGGAGATACGCAGTATTTT. The rearrangement joins TRBV6-5 to TRBJ2-3, with 10 bases aligning to TRBD1. The trim removed 6 bases at V and 5 bases at J, leaving 5 bases unmatched. Germline V CDR1 and CDR2: MNHEY, SVGAGI. This CDR3 comprises 14 residues.

The chain recombines TRBV28 with TRBJ1-5; 9 bases fit TRBD1. The CDR3 runs to 17 residues. Germline CDR1 reads MDHEN; CDR2 reads SYDVKM. After removal of 4 bases from V and 2 bases from J, the junction contained 9 bases not matched to a gene. The CDR3 nucleotides read TGTGCCAGCAGTTCCTCTACAGGGGGCGATGGCAATCAGCCCCAGCATTTT. It yields the protein CASSSSTGGDGNQPQHF.

J is TRBJ1-6 and V is TRBV19; perhaps TRBD1 as D (6 bases). CDR3 length equals 15 residues. CDR1 is LNHDA and CDR2 is SQIVND in the germline V gene (reference sequence). Trimming stripped 8 bases from V and 6 bases from J, with 17 bases between. Written as DNA, the CDR3 is TGTGCCAGTCGTGATTCCAGAGGGGGTAATTCACCCCTCCACTTT. As protein: CASRDSRGGNSPLHF.

The chain uses TRBV12-5 and TRBJ2-1, with TRBD1 as a possible D gene (7 bases). The length of the CDR3 is 12 residues. Germline CDR1 LGHNT, CDR2 FRNRAP. The ends were cut back, 2 bases at V and 12 bases at J, with 11 bases in the middle. The CDR3 DNA sequence: TGTGCTAGTGGTTTGCATCAGGGGGGGCAGTTCTTC. This translates into CASGLHQGGQFF.

This clone was seen just once. This chain joins TRBV28 and TRBJ1-4; perhaps TRBD1 as D (5 bases). The CDR3 totals 13 residues. The V end lost 1 base, the J end lost 12 bases, and 12 bases lay between the germline ends. Per germline, CDR1 MDHEN and CDR2 SYDVKM. The DNA of the CDR3 is TGTGCCAGCAGTTTATCCCCGACAGACCAACTGTTTTTT. Its protein is CASSLSPTDQLFF. The full variable domain, in which reference TRBV28 and TRBJ1-4 provide the parts outside the CDR3, is DVKVTQSSRYLVKRTGEKVFLECVQDMDHENMFWYRQDPGLGLRLIYFSYDVKMKEKGDIPEGYSVSREKKERFSLILESASTNQTSMYLCASSLSPTDQLFFGSGTQLSVL.

This clone was observed a single time. The V and J genes are TRBV30 and TRBJ1-1; D not resolved. CDR1 and CDR2 from the germline V gene are GTSNPN and SVGIG (reference sequence). The ends were cut back, 4 bases at V and 3 bases at J, with 9 bases in the middle. This CDR3 has 12 residues. The CDR3 spells CAWNSRDTEAFF. The CDR3 DNA reads TGTGCCTGGAACTCGCGGGACACTGAAGCTTTCTTT. The full variable domain, completed using reference TRBV30 and TRBJ1-1, is SQTIHQWPATLVQPVGSPLSLECTVEGTSNPNLYWYRQAAGRGLQLLFYSVGIGQISSEVPQNLSASRPQDRQFILSSKKLLLSDSGFYLCAWNSRDTEAFFGQGTRLTVV.